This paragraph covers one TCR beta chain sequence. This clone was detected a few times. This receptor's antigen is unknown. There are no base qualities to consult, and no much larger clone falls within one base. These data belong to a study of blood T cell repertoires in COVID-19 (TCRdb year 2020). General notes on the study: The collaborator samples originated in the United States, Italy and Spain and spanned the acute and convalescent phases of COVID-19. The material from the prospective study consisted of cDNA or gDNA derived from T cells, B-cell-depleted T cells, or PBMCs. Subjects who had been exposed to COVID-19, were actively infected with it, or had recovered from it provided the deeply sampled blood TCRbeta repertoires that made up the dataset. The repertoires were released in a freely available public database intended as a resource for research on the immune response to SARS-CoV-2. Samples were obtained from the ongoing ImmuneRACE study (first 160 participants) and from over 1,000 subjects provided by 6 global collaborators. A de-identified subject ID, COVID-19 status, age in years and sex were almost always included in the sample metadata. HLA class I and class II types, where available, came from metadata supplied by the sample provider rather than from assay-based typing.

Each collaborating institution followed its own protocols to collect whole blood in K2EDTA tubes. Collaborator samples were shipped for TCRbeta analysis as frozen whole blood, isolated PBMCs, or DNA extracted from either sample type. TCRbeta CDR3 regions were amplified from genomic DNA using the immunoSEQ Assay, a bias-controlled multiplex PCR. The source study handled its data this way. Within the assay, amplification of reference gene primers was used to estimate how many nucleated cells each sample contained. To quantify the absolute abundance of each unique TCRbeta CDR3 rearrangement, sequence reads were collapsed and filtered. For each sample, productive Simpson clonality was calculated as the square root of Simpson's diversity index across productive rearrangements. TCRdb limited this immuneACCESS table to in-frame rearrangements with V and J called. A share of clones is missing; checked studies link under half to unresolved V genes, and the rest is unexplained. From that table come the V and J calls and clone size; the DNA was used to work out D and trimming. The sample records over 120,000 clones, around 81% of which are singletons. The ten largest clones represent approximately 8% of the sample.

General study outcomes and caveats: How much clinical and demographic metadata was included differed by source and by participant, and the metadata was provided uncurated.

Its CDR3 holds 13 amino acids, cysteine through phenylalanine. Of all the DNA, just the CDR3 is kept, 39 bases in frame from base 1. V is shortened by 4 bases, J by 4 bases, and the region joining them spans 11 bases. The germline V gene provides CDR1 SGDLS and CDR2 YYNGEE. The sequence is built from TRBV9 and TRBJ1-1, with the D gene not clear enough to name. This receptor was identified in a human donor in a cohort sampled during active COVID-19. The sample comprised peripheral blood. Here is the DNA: TGTGCCAGCAGCCCAGACTATTTCACTGAAGCTTTCTTT. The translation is CASSPDYFTEAFF.